The entry below describes one TCR beta chain. Antigen: not known. The CDR3 is made up of 16 amino acids. The V gene's germline CDR1 is WNHNN and CDR2 SYGVQD (reference sequence). V lost 3 bases and J lost 6, with 20 bases in between. Method: immunoSEQ multiplex PCR; TCRdb's copy keeps in-frame clones and lacks some. The sample shows over a million clones, around 78% of them seen only once. This entry is derived from a study of shared clonotypes between healthy human individuals. Overall study results and limits: Non-shared clonotypes were found to have lower generation probabilities than the clonotypes that were shared by all four of the sorted-subset donors.

The rearrangement links TRBV10-1 to TRBJ2-5, with D maybe TRBD1 (5 bases). This clonotype was sampled from a man aged 18 to 30 in good health. Some clones in this sample may be carry-over from other donors' samples. Sequencing was done on a sample of memory CD4+ T cells from PBMCs. Subset of the sample: CD45RA-negative fraction. In nucleotides, the CDR3 is TGCGCCAGCAGTGAAGGGCAGGGAACGTCTAGAAAGACCCAGTACTTC. Translating gives CASSEGQGTSRKTQYF.